This entry lists 18 T cell receptor beta chains sequenced from one sample in a study of shared clonotypes between healthy human individuals (dated by TCRdb to about 2020). Library construction relied on the immunoSEQ multiplex PCR assay. The source is immuneACCESS, and TCRdb retained only in-frame sequences with V and J called. Part of the clones is not carried over; for the studies checked, unresolved V genes explain less than half of this, and the remainder is unexplained. A total of 550,000 to 600,000 clones appear in this sample, roughly 79% of them only once. Around 13% of the sample is taken by the ten largest. The sample was PBMCs. Receptor source: a woman in her 40s in good health. Some clones in this sample may be carry-over from other donors' samples.

The chain has TRBV30 and TRBJ1-2; a weak D match, TRBD1 (6 bases). This CDR3 is 14 amino acids long. V dropped 1 base and J dropped 2 bases, with 11 bases sitting between them. Germline V gene lookup returns CDR1 GTSNPN and CDR2 SVGIG (reference sequence). The CDR3 spells CAWSGTALNYGYTF. For the CDR3, the DNA is TGTGCCTGGAGTGGGACAGCCCTAAACTATGGCTACACCTTC.

This chain joins TRBV18 and TRBJ2-1; 8 positions match TRBD2. The CDR3 sequence is 15 residues long. The junction had 9 bases not matched to a gene; V was cut back by 3 bases and J by 8 bases. Per the germline V gene, CDR1 is KGHSH and CDR2 is LQKENI. CDR3 DNA: TGTGCCAGCTCACCGGGGACTAGTTTGGTCTATGAGCAGTTCTTC. Translated, it gives CASSPGTSLVYEQFF.

The chain uses TRBV19 and TRBJ2-5; TRBD2 matches at 9 bases. J lost 4 bases, V lost 4 bases, and 4 bases had no gene match. Per the germline V gene, CDR1 is LNHDA and CDR2 is SQIVND (reference sequence). The CDR3 totals 14 residues. This chain's CDR3 is CASSTAGGPETQYF. CDR3 coding DNA: TGTGCCAGTAGTACTGCGGGAGGGCCAGAGACCCAGTACTTC. Complete variable domain (other parts from reference TRBV19 and TRBJ2-5): DGGITQSPKYLFRKEGQNVTLSCEQNLNHDAMYWYRQDPGQGLRLIYYSQIVNDFQKGDIAEGYSVSREKKESFPLTVTSAQKNPTAFYLCASSTAGGPETQYFGPGTRLLVL.

This clone was counted between two and nine times. J is TRBJ2-3 and V is TRBV4-1, with 14 positions matching TRBD2. CDR1 is MGHRA, CDR2 YSYEKL, per germline. The CDR3 consists of 21 residues. J lost 3 bases, V lost 4 bases, and 18 bases had no gene match. CDR3 nucleotides: TGCGCCAGCAGCCCCGGACCGTTTTACGGGACTAGCGGGAGTACGACAGATACGCAGTATTTT. This gives the protein CASSPGPFYGTSGSTTDTQYF.

The sample holds a few counts of this clone. V usage is TRBV9 and J usage is TRBJ1-3; D is undetermined. The ends were cut back, 4 bases at V and 2 bases at J, with 7 bases in the middle. CDR1 is SGDLS and CDR2 is YYNGEE in the germline V gene. The CDR3 runs 13 residues. Here the CDR3 DNA reads TGTGCCAGCAGCCGGACCGCTGGAAACACCATATATTTT. Its protein product is CASSRTAGNTIYF. The entire variable domain, with the rest obtained from reference TRBV9 and TRBJ1-3, is as follows: DSGVTQTPKHLITATGQRVTLRCSPRSGDLSVYWYQQSLDQGLQFLIQYYNGEERAKGNILERFSAQQFPDLHSELNLSSLELGDSALYFCASSRTAGNTIYFGEGSWLTVV.

Concerning this clone: This likely came from a read error, as a far larger clone is one base away. This CDR3 is also generated by other DNA sequences in the sample. J is TRBJ2-3 and V is TRBV29-1, with 11 bases fitting TRBD2. V was clipped by 3 bases and J by 1 base; unmatched bases: 9. Germline assignment: CDR1 SQVTM and CDR2 ANQGSEA. This CDR3 has 17 amino acids. In DNA, the CDR3 is TGCAGCGTTGAGTGGCTAGCGGGAGGTCACGGCACAGATACGCAGTATTTT. It translates to CSVEWLAGGHGTDTQYF.

This rearrangement joins TRBV28 to TRBJ2-7; D may be TRBD1 (5 bases). The germline gives CDR1 MDHEN, CDR2 SYDVKM. The germline V and J ends were trimmed by 5 bases and 0 bases, with 14 bases remaining between them. The CDR3 runs 15 residues. This CDR3 reads CASSLPTVSSYEQYF. CDR3 in DNA: TGTGCCAGCAGTCTCCCGACAGTGAGCTCCTACGAGCAGTACTTC.

Written as DNA, the CDR3 is TGTGCCAGCAGCTTAAGGGGCCTAGCGGAAAGCTCCTACAATGAGCAGTTCTTC. Residues: CASSLRGLAESSYNEQFF. The chain joins TRBV11-1 to TRBJ2-1; TRBD2 agrees at 7 bases. The length of the CDR3 is 18 residues. Germline-derived CDR1 and CDR2 are SGHAT and FQDESV (reference sequence). The J segment lost 0 bases and the V segment lost 2 bases, leaving 10 bases of the junction unmatched.

The V call is TRBV5-6, the J call TRBJ2-1; 14 positions match TRBD2. The length of the CDR3 is 18 residues. V was clipped by 0 bases and J by 3 bases; unmatched bases: 5. The V gene's germline CDR1 is SGHDT and CDR2 YYEEEE. Written as DNA, the CDR3 is TGTGCCAGCAGCTTGGTAGTTGGACTAGCGGGGGGCTACAATGAGCAGTTCTTC. The encoded protein is CASSLVVGLAGGYNEQFF.

The J gene is TRBJ1-4, the V gene TRBV10-3, with D tentatively TRBD1 (5 bases). The ends were cut back, 3 bases at V and 1 base at J, with 9 bases in the middle. The CDR3 runs to 15 residues. Germline-derived CDR1 and CDR2 are ENHRY and SYGVKD. The CDR3 reads CAISESGGTNEKLFF. The CDR3 coding sequence is TGTGCCATCAGTGAATCTGGGGGAACTAATGAAAAACTGTTTTTT.

This clone came up once. The chain is built from TRBV4-1 and TRBJ2-1; 10 nucleotides match TRBD2. V lost 3 bases, J lost 7 bases, and 12 bases stayed unmatched. The germline V gene encodes CDR1 MGHRA and CDR2 YSYEKL. CDR3 length: 17 amino acids. Here the CDR3 reads CASSHTPLAGERNEQFF. CDR3 nucleotides: TGCGCCAGCAGCCACACCCCCCTAGCGGGAGAGAGGAATGAGCAGTTCTTC.

The DNA for the CDR3 is TGTGCCAGCATCCTATTTAAGGACAGGGAAATAACAACTAATGAAAAACTGTTTTTT. Translating gives CASILFKDREITTNEKLFF. The V gene is TRBV27, the J gene TRBJ1-4; 8 bases agree with TRBD1. J gave up 0 bases and V 7 bases, and 16 bases lay outside the gene matches. Germline-derived CDR1 and CDR2 are MNHEY and SMNVEV (reference sequence). This CDR3 comprises 19 residues.

With regard to this clone: Relative to the germline gene, one junction end is altered; a read error may explain this. Other DNA sequences within the sample encode an identical CDR3. The CDR3 region is CASSQGRLAGANEQFF. In DNA, the CDR3 is TGTGCCAGCAGCCAGGGAAGGCTAGCGGGAGCCAATGAACAGTTCTTC. This sequence joins TRBV4-2 and TRBJ2-1, with 10 positions matching TRBD2. The germline V gene has CDR1 LGHNA and CDR2 YNFKEQ. The CDR3 has 16 amino acids.

This clone appeared a single time. The chain has TRBV5-6 and TRBJ1-1, with no clear D. The CDR3 loop spans 14 amino acids. Germline assignment: CDR1 SGHDT and CDR2 YYEEEE. Trimming left V 4 bases short and J 4 bases short, with 14 bases between. CDR3 DNA sequence: TGTGCCAGCAGCCAACGAAGGTTTGGCACTGAAGCTTTCTTT. Translated, it gives CASSQRRFGTEAFF. Filled out from reference TRBV5-6 and TRBJ1-1, the complete variable domain reads DAGVTQSPTHLIKTRGQQVTLRCSPKSGHDTVSWYQQALGQGPQFIFQYYEEEERQRGNFPDRFSGHQFPNYSSELNVNALLLGDSALYLCASSQRRFGTEAFFGQGTRLTVV.

The V and J genes are TRBV10-3 and TRBJ2-3, with unresolved D. Germline V gene sequence: CDR1 ENHRY, CDR2 SYGVKD. This CDR3 region has 15 residues. Trimming cost V 0 bases and J 5 bases, with 12 bases left between them. The CDR3 sequence is CAISESGKGGDTQYF. The CDR3 region has the DNA TGTGCCATCAGTGAGTCAGGAAAGGGTGGAGATACGCAGTATTTT.

This chain joins TRBV28 and TRBJ1-4; 9 bases map to TRBD1. Per germline, CDR1 MDHEN and CDR2 SYDVKM. The CDR3 is made up of 16 amino acids. Unmatched junction bases numbered 9, after V lost 4 bases and J lost 6 bases. CDR3 in DNA: TGTGCCAGCAGTTCCCACAGGACAGGGGTTGATGAAAAACTGTTTTTT. Protein: CASSSHRTGVDEKLFF. Variable domain in full (rest from reference TRBV28 and TRBJ1-4): DVKVTQSSRYLVKRTGEKVFLECVQDMDHENMFWYRQDPGLGLRLIYFSYDVKMKEKGDIPEGYSVSREKKERFSLILESASTNQTSMYLCASSSHRTGVDEKLFFGSGTQLSVL.

As concerns this clone: The sample carries other DNA sequences with the same CDR3. The chain recombines TRBV30 with TRBJ1-3; D is unresolved. This CDR3 is 11 amino acids long. Trimming removed 1 base at V and 3 bases at J, with 1 base between. The V gene's germline CDR1 is GTSNPN and CDR2 SVGIG (reference sequence). This CDR3 reads CAWSGGNTIYF. CDR3 in DNA: TGTGCCTGGAGTGGTGGAAACACCATATATTTT.

The rearrangement links TRBV9 to TRBJ2-1, with 10 positions matching TRBD2. This CDR3 region has 17 residues. Per germline, CDR1 SGDLS and CDR2 YYNGEE. V dropped 4 bases and J dropped 1; count of bases not matched to a gene: 8. CDR3 coding DNA: TGTGCCAGCAGCCCAAGCGGGAGGGCCTTATCCTACAATGAGCAGTTCTTC. It translates to CASSPSGRALSYNEQFF.